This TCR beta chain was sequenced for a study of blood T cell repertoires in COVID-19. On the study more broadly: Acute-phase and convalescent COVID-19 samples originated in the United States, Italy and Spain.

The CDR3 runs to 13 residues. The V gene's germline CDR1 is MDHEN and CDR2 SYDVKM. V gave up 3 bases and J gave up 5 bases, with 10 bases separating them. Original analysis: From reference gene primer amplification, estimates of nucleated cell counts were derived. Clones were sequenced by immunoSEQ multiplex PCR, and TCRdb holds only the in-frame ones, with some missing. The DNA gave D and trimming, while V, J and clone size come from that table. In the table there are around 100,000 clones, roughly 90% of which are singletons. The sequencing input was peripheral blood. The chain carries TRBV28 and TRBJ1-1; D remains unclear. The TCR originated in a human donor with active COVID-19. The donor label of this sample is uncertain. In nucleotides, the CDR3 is TGTGCCAGCAGTTTCCTGCGGGAGACTGAAGCTTTCTTT. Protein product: CASSFLRETEAFF.